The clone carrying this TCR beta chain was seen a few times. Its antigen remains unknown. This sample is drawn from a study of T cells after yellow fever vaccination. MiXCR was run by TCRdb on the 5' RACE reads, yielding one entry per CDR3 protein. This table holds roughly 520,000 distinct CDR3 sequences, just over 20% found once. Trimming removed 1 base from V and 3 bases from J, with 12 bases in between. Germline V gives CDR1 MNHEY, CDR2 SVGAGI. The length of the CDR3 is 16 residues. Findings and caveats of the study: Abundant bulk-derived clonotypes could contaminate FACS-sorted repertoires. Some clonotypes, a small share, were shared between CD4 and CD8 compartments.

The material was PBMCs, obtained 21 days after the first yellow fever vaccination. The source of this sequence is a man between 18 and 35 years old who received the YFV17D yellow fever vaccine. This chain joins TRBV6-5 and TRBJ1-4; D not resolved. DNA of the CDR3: TGTGCCAGCAGTTACTATCCGGAGCCCCCTAATGAAAAACTGTTTTTT. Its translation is CASSYYPEPPNEKLFF.